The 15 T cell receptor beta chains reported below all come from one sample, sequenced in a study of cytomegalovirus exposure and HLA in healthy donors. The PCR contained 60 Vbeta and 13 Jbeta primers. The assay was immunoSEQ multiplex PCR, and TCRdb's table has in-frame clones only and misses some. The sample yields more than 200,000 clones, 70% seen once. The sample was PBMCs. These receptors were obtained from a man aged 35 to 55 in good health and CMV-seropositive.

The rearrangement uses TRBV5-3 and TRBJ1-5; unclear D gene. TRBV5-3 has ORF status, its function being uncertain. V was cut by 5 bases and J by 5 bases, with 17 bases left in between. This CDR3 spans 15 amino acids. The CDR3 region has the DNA TGTGCCAGAAGTTCCCTCGGGAGGCCCGATCAGCCCCAGCATTTT. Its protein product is CARSSLGRPDQPQHF.

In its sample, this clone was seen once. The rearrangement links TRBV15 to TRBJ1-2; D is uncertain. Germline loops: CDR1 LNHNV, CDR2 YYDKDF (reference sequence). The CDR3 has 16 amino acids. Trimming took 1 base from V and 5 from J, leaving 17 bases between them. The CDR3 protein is CATSRVGSGGRYGYTF. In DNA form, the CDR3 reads TGTGCCACCAGCAGAGTGGGCTCGGGCGGGCGGTATGGCTACACCTTC.

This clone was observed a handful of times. The CDR3 DNA reads as TGTGCCAGCAGCTTCACCGGGACTAGCGGGAATGAGCAGTTCTTC. It codes for CASSFTGTSGNEQFF. The chain uses TRBV11-2 and TRBJ2-1; 12 bases align to TRBD2. The CDR3 totals 15 residues. The germline gives CDR1 SGHAT, CDR2 FQNNGV. V gave up 3 bases and J gave up 7 bases; unmatched junction bases: 4.

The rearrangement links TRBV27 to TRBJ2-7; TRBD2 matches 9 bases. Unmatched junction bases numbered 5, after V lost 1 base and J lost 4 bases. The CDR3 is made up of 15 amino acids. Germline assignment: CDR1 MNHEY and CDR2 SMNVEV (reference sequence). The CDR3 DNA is TGTGCCAGCAGTTTATTGCGCGGGGGGGCTTACGAGCAGTACTTC. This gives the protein CASSLLRGGAYEQYF.

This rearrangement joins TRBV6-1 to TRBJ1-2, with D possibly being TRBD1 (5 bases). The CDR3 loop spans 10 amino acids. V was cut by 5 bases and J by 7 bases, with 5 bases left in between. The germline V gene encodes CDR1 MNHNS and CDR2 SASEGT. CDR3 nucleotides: TGTGCCAGCAGTAGGGGTGGCTACACCTTC. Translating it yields CASSRGGYTF.

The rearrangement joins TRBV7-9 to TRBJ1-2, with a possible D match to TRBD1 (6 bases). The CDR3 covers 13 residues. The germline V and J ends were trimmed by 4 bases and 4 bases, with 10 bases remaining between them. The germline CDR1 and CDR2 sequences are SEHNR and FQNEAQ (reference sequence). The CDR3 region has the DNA TGTGCCAGCAGCTCCTGGACAGCCTATGGCTACACCTTC. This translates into CASSSWTAYGYTF.

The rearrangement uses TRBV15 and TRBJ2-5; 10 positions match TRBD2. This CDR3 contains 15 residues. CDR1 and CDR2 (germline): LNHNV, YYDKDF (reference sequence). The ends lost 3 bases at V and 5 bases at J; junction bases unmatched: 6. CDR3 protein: CATSSIAGGTETQYF. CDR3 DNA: TGTGCCACCAGCAGCATAGCGGGGGGAACGGAGACCCAGTACTTC.

In nucleotides, the CDR3 is TGTGCCAGCAGTTACGGTACAGGGTTGGATGAAAAACTGTTTTTT. Translation gives CASSYGTGLDEKLFF. The chain uses TRBV6-5 and TRBJ1-4, with a weak D call TRBD1 (6 bases). V dropped 2 bases and J dropped 6 bases, with 13 bases sitting between them. This CDR3 has 15 residues. The germline CDR1 and CDR2 sequences are MNHEY and SVGAGI.

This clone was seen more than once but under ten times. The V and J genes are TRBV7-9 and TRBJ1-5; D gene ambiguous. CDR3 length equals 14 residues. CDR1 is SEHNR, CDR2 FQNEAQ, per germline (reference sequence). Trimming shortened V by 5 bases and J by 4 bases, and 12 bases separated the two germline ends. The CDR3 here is CASSDMRPNQPQHF. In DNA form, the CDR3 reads TGTGCCAGCAGCGACATGAGACCAAATCAGCCCCAGCATTTT.

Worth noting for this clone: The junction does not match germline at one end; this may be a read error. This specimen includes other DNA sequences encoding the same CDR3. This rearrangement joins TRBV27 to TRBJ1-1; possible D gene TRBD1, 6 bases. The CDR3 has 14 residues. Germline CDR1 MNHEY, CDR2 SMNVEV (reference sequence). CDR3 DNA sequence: TGTGCCAGCAGACCACAGGGCATGAACACTGAAGCCTTCTTT. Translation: CASRPQGMNTEAFF.

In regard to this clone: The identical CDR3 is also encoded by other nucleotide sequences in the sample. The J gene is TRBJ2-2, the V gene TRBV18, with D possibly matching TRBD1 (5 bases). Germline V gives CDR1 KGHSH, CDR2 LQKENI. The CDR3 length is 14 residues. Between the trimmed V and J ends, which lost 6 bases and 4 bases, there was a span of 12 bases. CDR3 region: CASSPDRVTGELFF. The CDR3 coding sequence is TGTGCCAGCTCGCCTGACAGAGTCACCGGGGAGCTGTTTTTT. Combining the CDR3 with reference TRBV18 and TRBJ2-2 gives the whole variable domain NAGVMQNPRHLVRRRGQEARLRCSPMKGHSHVYWYRQLPEEGLKFMVYLQKENIIDESGMPKERFSAEFPKEGPSILRIQQVVRGDSAAYFCASSPDRVTGELFFGEGSRLTVL.

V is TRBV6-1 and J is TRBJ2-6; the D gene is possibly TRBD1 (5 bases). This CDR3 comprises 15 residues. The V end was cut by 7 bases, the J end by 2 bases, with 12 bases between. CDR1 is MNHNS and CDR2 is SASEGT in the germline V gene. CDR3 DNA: TGTGCCAGCACACAGGAACCTACTGGGGCCAACGTCCTGACTTTC. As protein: CASTQEPTGANVLTF.

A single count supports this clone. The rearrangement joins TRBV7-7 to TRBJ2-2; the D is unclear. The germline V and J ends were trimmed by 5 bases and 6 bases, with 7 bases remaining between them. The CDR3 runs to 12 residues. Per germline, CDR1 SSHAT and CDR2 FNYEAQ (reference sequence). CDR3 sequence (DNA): TGTGCCAGCAGCCTCGGTCCCGGGGAGCTGTTTTTT. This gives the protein CASSLGPGELFF.

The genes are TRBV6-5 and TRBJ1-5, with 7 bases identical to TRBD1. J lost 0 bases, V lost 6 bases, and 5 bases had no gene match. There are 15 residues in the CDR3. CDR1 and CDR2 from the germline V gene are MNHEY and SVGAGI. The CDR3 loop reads CASRRTGDSNQPQHF. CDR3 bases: TGTGCCAGCAGGCGAACAGGGGATAGCAATCAGCCCCAGCATTTT.

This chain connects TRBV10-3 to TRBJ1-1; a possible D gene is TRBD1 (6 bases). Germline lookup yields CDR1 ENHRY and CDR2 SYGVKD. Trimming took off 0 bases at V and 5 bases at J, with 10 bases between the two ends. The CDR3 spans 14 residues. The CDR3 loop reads CAISESGAETEAFF. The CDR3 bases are TGTGCCATCAGTGAGTCGGGGGCAGAGACTGAAGCTTTCTTT.